In its sample, the clone carrying this T cell receptor beta chain was seen a few times. Its specificity is not known. The data are from a study of response to subunit inactivated influenza vaccine. Study observations and caveats: Each seasonal influenza vaccination recruits few new T cells, the authors suggested.

Each CDR3 protein is one row after TCRdb ran MiXCR on the RT-PCR reads. The table records over 150,000 distinct CDR3 sequences, approximately 15% of them present only once. This receptor was taken from a man in his fifties who received an inactivated influenza vaccine. Sequenced material: CD8+ T cells sorted from PBMCs, taken roughly 5 days after vaccination.

The CDR3 spells CASSSPRTGIETQYF. The CDR3 nucleotides are TGTGCCAGCAGCTCCCCCAGGACAGGGATTGAGACCCAGTACTTC. V gene TRBV11-2 combines with J gene TRBJ2-5; the match to TRBD1 covers 8 bases. The CDR3 runs to 15 residues. Germline V gene lookup returns CDR1 SGHAT and CDR2 FQNNGV. V gave up 4 bases and J gave up 5 bases; unmatched junction bases: 9. The variable domain in full, completed from reference TRBV11-2 and TRBJ2-5, reads EAGVAQSPRYKIIEKRQSVAFWCNPISGHATLYWYQQILGQGPKLLIQFQNNGVVDDSQLPKDRFSAERLKGVDSTLKIQPAKLEDSAVYLCASSSPRTGIETQYFGPGTRLLVL.